Included here is one T cell receptor (beta chain) sequence, with context. Its specificity is unknown. The data are from a study of beta chain features in type 1 diabetes. The study's findings and limits: There were fewer insertions and more deletions at the VDJ junctions of type 1 diabetes patients. Shortening of TCRB CDR3s, moderate but significant, appeared in all four CD4+ subsets of Type 1 diabetes patients. The influence of HLA type on TCRB rearrangement stayed undetermined.

The CDR3 totals 19 residues. With V trimmed by 3 bases and J by 9 bases, 19 bases remained unmatched. CDR1 is SGHVS and CDR2 is FNYEAQ in the germline V gene. Every bit of the isolated RNA underwent reverse transcription, so sequencing read expressed TCRB transcripts. Stem cell-like memory T cell samples underwent survey-depth immunoSEQ sequencing. They averaged about 1.1 million reads. TCRdb's table, derived via immunoSEQ multiplex PCR, lists solely in-frame clones and lacks some. Here the sample spans about 15,000 clones, around two fifths being singletons. The V gene is TRBV7-6, the J gene TRBJ2-1, with 11 bases lining up with TRBD2. The sequenced sample was stem cell memory CD4+ T cells from blood. The source is a woman aged 40-49 years in good health. CDR3 sequence reads: CASSFSGTSGGRRGGEQFF. CDR3 nucleotides: TGTGCCAGCAGCTTTTCCGGGACTAGCGGTGGGAGGAGGGGGGGTGAGCAGTTCTTC.